The rows below give T cell receptor beta chains drawn from one sample of a study of shared clonotypes between healthy human individuals. Data came from immunoSEQ multiplex PCR; TCRdb stores just in-frame clones and leaves some out. The sample records around 700,000 clones, about two thirds being singletons. What was sequenced was memory CD4+ T cells sorted from blood. The receptor source for this set is a woman in her twenties or thirties in good health. Both conserved end residues are part of each CDR3. D genes are given only for firm matches. Only part of the rows carry a size: once, few, many, or a class if the clone is expanded.

CDR3 protein: CASREKNILRISGNTIYF
CDR3 DNA: TGTGCCAGCAGAGAAAAGAACATACTAAGAATCTCTGGAAACACCATATATTTT
V gene: TRBV28
clone size: NA
D gene: NA
J gene: TRBJ1-3

CDR3 protein: CASSSGSYEQYF
CDR3 DNA: TGCGCCAGCAGTTCAGGATCCTACGAGCAGTACTTC
V gene: TRBV10-2
clone size: NA
D gene: NA
J gene: TRBJ2-7

CDR3 protein: CASSQQGGGNIQYF
CDR3 DNA: TGTGCCAGCAGCCAACAGGGTGGGGGAAACATTCAGTACTTC
V gene: TRBV6-5
clone size: NA
D gene: NA
J gene: TRBJ2-4

CDR3 protein: CASSPDSNTGELFF
CDR3 DNA: TGTGCCAGCAGCCCCGACTCGAACACCGGGGAGCTGTTTTTT
V gene: TRBV7-3
clone size: NA
D gene: NA
J gene: TRBJ2-2

CDR3 protein: CASGANSHGGRELFF
CDR3 DNA: TGTGCCAGCGGAGCAAACTCCCACGGGGGCCGGGAGCTGTTTTTT
V gene: TRBV28
clone size: NA
D gene: NA
J gene: TRBJ2-2

CDR3 protein: CASSQEGGRVYNEQFF
CDR3 DNA: TGTGCCAGCAGCCAAGAGGGCGGGAGGGTATACAATGAGCAGTTCTTC
V gene: TRBV4-2
clone size: NA
D gene: TRBD2
J gene: TRBJ2-1

CDR3 protein: CASSFAAGGLGGRYEQYF
CDR3 DNA: TGTGCCAGCAGCTTTGCAGCGGGAGGATTGGGCGGTAGGTACGAGCAGTACTTC
V gene: TRBV7-8
clone size: NA
D gene: TRBD2
J gene: TRBJ2-7

CDR3 protein: CIYWNGNTIYF
CDR3 DNA: TGCATCTACTGGAATGGAAACACCATATATTTT
V gene: TRBV1
clone size: NA
D gene: NA
J gene: TRBJ1-3

CDR3 protein: CASMKESLQETQYF
CDR3 DNA: TGTGCCAGCATGAAGGAATCTCTCCAAGAGACCCAGTACTTC
V gene: TRBV2
clone size: NA
D gene: NA
J gene: TRBJ2-5

CDR3 protein: CASSPGTASLGQYF
CDR3 DNA: TGCGCCAGCAGCCCGGGGACAGCTTCCTTAGGGCAGTACTTC
V gene: TRBV5-1
clone size: NA
D gene: TRBD1
J gene: TRBJ2-7

CDR3 protein: CASSPGRDQPQHF
CDR3 DNA: TGTGCCAGCTCACCGGGGAGAGATCAGCCCCAGCATTTT
V gene: TRBV18
clone size: few
D gene: NA
J gene: TRBJ1-5

CDR3 protein: CASSPRRDAHGYTF
CDR3 DNA: TGTGCCAGCAGCCCAAGACGGGACGCACATGGCTACACCTTC
V gene: TRBV6-1
clone size: NA
D gene: NA
J gene: TRBJ1-2

CDR3 protein: CASSRGQEETQYF
CDR3 DNA: TGTGCCAGCTCAAGGGGACAGGAAGAGACCCAGTACTTC
V gene: TRBV18
clone size: NA
D gene: TRBD1
J gene: TRBJ2-5

CDR3 protein: CASTLGGPGISGANVLTF
CDR3 DNA: TGTGCCAGTACTTTGGGGGGACCGGGGATATCTGGGGCCAACGTCCTGACTTTC
V gene: TRBV19
clone size: NA
D gene: NA
J gene: TRBJ2-6

CDR3 protein: CASSVDGKTGNTIYF
CDR3 DNA: TGTGCCAGCAGCGTAGACGGGAAAACTGGAAACACCATATATTTT
V gene: TRBV9
clone size: once
D gene: NA
J gene: TRBJ1-3

CDR3 protein: CASTLGTVGATEAFF
CDR3 DNA: TGTGCCAGCACACTAGGGACGGTCGGGGCCACTGAAGCTTTCTTT
V gene: TRBV11-2
clone size: NA
D gene: NA
J gene: TRBJ1-1

CDR3 protein: CASSSPWGVNYEQYF
CDR3 DNA: TGTGCCAGCAGCTCCCCTTGGGGAGTGAATTACGAGCAGTACTTC
V gene: TRBV28
clone size: NA
D gene: NA
J gene: TRBJ2-7

CDR3 protein: CASAQRELKQETQYF
CDR3 DNA: TGTGCCAGCGCCCAGCGGGAGTTAAAGCAAGAGACCCAGTACTTC
V gene: TRBV7-6
clone size: NA
D gene: TRBD2
J gene: TRBJ2-5

CDR3 protein: CASSVGLAGGPRNEQFF
CDR3 DNA: TGCGCCAGCAGCGTGGGACTAGCGGGAGGGCCCAGGAATGAGCAGTTCTTC
V gene: TRBV5-1
clone size: NA
D gene: TRBD2
J gene: TRBJ2-1

CDR3 protein: CASSLGRNNEKLFF
CDR3 DNA: TGTGCCAGCAGCTTAGGACGGAACAATGAAAAACTGTTTTTT
V gene: TRBV7-9
clone size: NA
D gene: NA
J gene: TRBJ1-4

CDR3 protein: CASSFPGTDYGYTF
CDR3 DNA: TGTGCCAGCAGTTTCCCCGGGACAGACTATGGCTACACCTTC
V gene: TRBV28
clone size: once
D gene: TRBD1
J gene: TRBJ1-2

CDR3 protein: CASSSNPPRGPNYGYTF
CDR3 DNA: TGTGCCAGCAGTTCCAACCCTCCACGGGGGCCTAACTATGGCTACACCTTC
V gene: TRBV28
clone size: NA
D gene: NA
J gene: TRBJ1-2

CDR3 protein: CASSSGLRSGYYEQYF
CDR3 DNA: TGTGCCAGTAGTTCCGGGCTCCGAAGCGGGTACTACGAGCAGTACTTC
V gene: TRBV19
clone size: NA
D gene: NA
J gene: TRBJ2-7

CDR3 protein: CASSPTGTNTEAFF
CDR3 DNA: TGTGCCAGCTCACCAACAGGAACGAACACTGAAGCTTTCTTT
V gene: TRBV18
clone size: NA
D gene: NA
J gene: TRBJ1-1

CDR3 protein: CASSLPPGLRGNIQYF
CDR3 DNA: TGTGCCAGCAGCTTACCCCCGGGACTCAGGGGAAACATTCAGTACTTC
V gene: TRBV11-2
clone size: NA
D gene: NA
J gene: TRBJ2-4

CDR3 protein: CASSPFARVGNNQPQHF
CDR3 DNA: TGTGCCAGCTCACCATTCGCCCGGGTTGGGAACAATCAGCCCCAGCATTTT
V gene: TRBV18
clone size: NA
D gene: NA
J gene: TRBJ1-5

CDR3 protein: CAISAEVNTEAFF
CDR3 DNA: TGTGCCATCAGTGCCGAGGTGAACACTGAAGCTTTCTTT
V gene: TRBV10-3
clone size: NA
D gene: NA
J gene: TRBJ1-1

CDR3 protein: CASSLALQGNTEAFF
CDR3 DNA: TGTGCCAGCAGCTTAGCGCTGCAGGGGAACACTGAAGCTTTCTTT
V gene: TRBV11-2
clone size: NA
D gene: NA
J gene: TRBJ1-1